The entry below gives a single T cell receptor (beta chain) sequence along with its context. Its matching antigen is unknown. The data were obtained in a study of cytomegalovirus exposure and HLA in healthy donors. Trimming removed 0 bases at V and 4 bases at J, with 12 bases between. CDR1 is LGHNT and CDR2 is FRNRAP in the germline V gene. CDR3 length: 15 amino acids. General observations from the study: Cytomegalovirus status was reportedly diagnosed by the classifier with high specificity and sensitivity. A later analysis linked a missense variant in DCLRE1C to the trimming of TCR beta V and J genes. A reported reduction in N-insertions relative to the approximately 600-donor mean was seen in an Asian-associated ancestry cluster in a later analysis.

PCR employed 60 Vbeta and 13 Jbeta primers. Profiled with immunoSEQ multiplex PCR; TCRdb holds only in-frame clones, not every one. The table has some 98,000 clones, around 80% seen once. The TCR originated in a man aged 40-55 years in good health and CMV-seronegative. The chain carries TRBV12-5 and TRBJ1-1, with TRBD1 as a possible D gene (6 bases). The specimen sequenced was PBMCs. Written as DNA, the CDR3 is TGTGCTAGTGGTTTGGTAACAGGGTCTGTCACTGAAGCTTTCTTT. This sequence encodes CASGLVTGSVTEAFF.